These 30 T cell receptor beta chains originate from one sample sequenced in a study of naive and memory T cell subsets. The study's findings and limits: A few larger clonotypes appeared in naive repertoires, especially CD8, possibly memory cells re-expressing CD45RA.

Antigens for these TCRs are unknown. The beta constant-region primer was an equimolar mix of two oligonucleotides covering TRBC1 and TRBC2. The ligated cDNA underwent four PCR rounds using SP2 and nested alpha and beta constant-region primers. TCRdb re-derived calls from the UMI-ligation and nested PCR reads in MiXCR, one entry per CDR3 protein. The table shows about 90,000 distinct CDR3 sequences, with approximately 10% occurring only once. The sequencing sample was made of naive CD4+ T cells from blood. The receptors were sampled from a human donor in good health.

The chain employs TRBV6-6 and TRBJ1-1; D is unresolved. CDR1 and CDR2 (germline): MNHNY, SVGAGI (reference sequence). V was clipped by 6 bases and J by 1 base, with 9 bases between them. This CDR3 has 13 amino acids. The CDR3 DNA reads TGTGCCAGCAGACAAGACTCGAACACTGAAGCTTTCTTT. Protein sequence: CASRQDSNTEAFF.

There are a few counts of this clonotype. The V call is TRBV6-5, the J call TRBJ1-1; D perhaps matches TRBD1 (6 bases). V lost 5 bases to trimming and J lost 0 bases, with 16 bases between them. The CDR3 totals 16 residues. Germline CDR1 MNHEY, CDR2 SVGAGI. CDR3 amino acids: CASSPRGPVMNTEAFF. The CDR3 nucleotides read TGTGCCAGCAGTCCCCGGGGGCCTGTCATGAACACTGAAGCTTTCTTT.

This clonotype came up a few times. The chain combines TRBV6-5 with TRBJ2-2, with D unclear. CDR3 size: 14 residues. Trimming took off 6 bases at V and 1 base at J, with 9 bases between the two ends. CDR1 is MNHEY and CDR2 is SVGAGI in the germline V gene. CDR3 sequence reads: CASRQRQNTGELFF. The CDR3 coding sequence is TGTGCCAGCAGACAAAGACAGAACACCGGGGAGCTGTTTTTT.

The gene calls are TRBV29-1 and TRBJ2-7; the D call may be TRBD1 or TRBD2 (5 bases each). The V end was cut by 7 bases, the J end by 5 bases, with 18 bases between. CDR1 is SQVTM, CDR2 ANQGSEA, per germline. The CDR3 loop spans 13 amino acids. The CDR3 here is CSAKSGRDHEQYF. CDR3 coding DNA: TGCAGCGCTAAATCCGGTAGGGACCACGAGCAGTACTTC.

Notes on this clonotype: A single base separates this from a much larger clone, so it may be a read error. The CDR3 here is CSARTWTSGTVTQYF. The CDR3 nucleotides read TGCAGTGCTAGAACCTGGACTAGCGGCACAGTTACGCAGTATTTT. The chain combines TRBV20-1 with TRBJ2-3; 10 nucleotides match TRBD2. This CDR3 is 15 amino acids long. Germline CDR1 is DFQATT and CDR2 is SNEGSKA (reference sequence).

A few counts support this clonotype. The gene calls are TRBV7-2 and TRBJ2-4; 10 nucleotides align to TRBD1. CDR3 size: 17 residues. Looked up from germline, CDR1 is SGHTA and CDR2 is FQGNSA. After removal of 5 bases from V and 8 bases from J, the junction contained 15 bases not matched to a gene. The CDR3 region is CASSRRTGGNLEDIQYF. DNA for the CDR3: TGTGCCAGCAGCCGGCGGACAGGGGGTAATCTGGAGGACATTCAGTACTTC.

In this sample, this clonotype turned up a few times. The chain employs TRBV11-1 and TRBJ1-5; 7 nucleotides match TRBD1. The V segment lost 5 bases and the J segment 7 bases; nucleotides outside the gene matches: 5. CDR3 length: 13 residues. Germline CDR1 is SGHAT and CDR2 is FQDESV (reference sequence). CDR3 region: CASSRDRDQPQHF. CDR3 coding DNA: TGTGCCAGCAGCCGAGACAGGGACCAGCCCCAGCATTTT.

This clonotype was counted ten times or more. The chain joins TRBV7-9 to TRBJ2-7; D gene uncertain. The CDR3 contains 15 residues. Germline V CDR1 and CDR2: SEHNR, FQNEAQ (reference sequence). V was pared by 1 base and J by 0 bases, with 10 bases between. CDR3 sequence: CASSLGVESSYEQYF. Written as DNA, the CDR3 is TGTGCCAGCAGCTTAGGGGTAGAAAGCTCCTACGAGCAGTACTTC.

This clonotype appeared many times. The chain recombines TRBV14 with TRBJ2-5, with 9 nucleotides matching TRBD2. The germline V gene has CDR1 SGHDN and CDR2 FVKESK. The V and J ends lost 1 base and 1 base, in that order; junction bases with no gene match: 7. This CDR3 is built from 17 residues. This CDR3 is CASSQGLSSGGQETQYF. CDR3 in DNA: TGTGCCAGCAGCCAAGGACTTAGTAGCGGGGGCCAAGAGACCCAGTACTTC.

This clonotype has a handful of counts. The rearrangement links TRBV28 to TRBJ2-1; D is unresolved. Trimming removed 3 bases from V and 4 bases from J, with 10 bases in between. The CDR3 is made up of 14 amino acids. Germline V gene lookup returns CDR1 MDHEN and CDR2 SYDVKM. CDR3 amino acids: CASSFIRGYNEQFF. In nucleotides, the CDR3 is TGTGCCAGCAGTTTTATAAGAGGTTACAATGAGCAGTTCTTC.

This clonotype was seen repeatedly, ten times or more. This chain uses TRBV2 with TRBJ2-3; TRBD1 might be the D (6 bases). CDR1 is SNHLY, CDR2 FYNNEI, per germline. The CDR3 runs 15 residues. V shed 5 bases and J shed 0 bases, with 12 bases lying between them. The DNA of the CDR3 is TGTGCCAGCAGTTCTCACAGGGCTAGCACAGATACGCAGTATTTT. Translation: CASSSHRASTDTQYF.

The chain joins TRBV20-1 to TRBJ1-1, with no clear D. The CDR3 sequence is 14 residues long. The germline V gene has CDR1 DFQATT and CDR2 SNEGSKA (reference sequence). The V and J ends lost 5 bases and 2 bases respectively, with 15 bases between them. CDR3 DNA sequence: TGCAGTGCTCGAGTCGGAACGATCAACACTGAAGCTTTCTTT. Amino acids: CSARVGTINTEAFF.

This clonotype came up a few times. The chain joins TRBV19 to TRBJ2-3, with 11 bases identical to TRBD2. Per the germline V gene, CDR1 is LNHDA and CDR2 is SQIVND (reference sequence). The CDR3 extends over 16 amino acids. The V and J ends lost 7 bases and 1 base, in that order; junction bases with no gene match: 7. The CDR3 protein is CASTTSGSTRTDTQYF. In DNA, the CDR3 is TGTGCCAGTACCACTAGCGGGAGTACTCGCACAGATACGCAGTATTTT.

The table lists this clonotype with a few counts. The chain has TRBV6-6 and TRBJ2-7, with D maybe TRBD2 (5 bases). The CDR3 is 13 amino acids. V lost 8 bases and J lost 2, with 13 bases in between. Germline-derived CDR1 and CDR2 are MNHNY and SVGAGI (reference sequence). The CDR3 sequence is CASALRAAYEQYF. Written as DNA, the CDR3 is TGTGCCAGCGCCCTGAGGGCAGCCTACGAGCAGTACTTC.

This clonotype has just a few counts. The chain is built from TRBV12-3 or TRBV12-4 and TRBJ1-5; D not resolved. V was trimmed by 3 bases and J by 6 bases, leaving 9 bases between them. CDR3 length: 13 amino acids. CDR3 sequence (DNA): TGTGCCAGCAGTTTTAGGGAGGCTCAGCCCCAGCATTTT. Translating it yields CASSFREAQPQHF.

This rearrangement joins TRBV19 to TRBJ1-5, with D hard to call. Deletions cut 5 bases from V and 11 bases from J, with 19 bases between. In germline, CDR1 is LNHDA, CDR2 SQIVND (reference sequence). CDR3 size: 14 residues. CDR3 region: CASSERRWVVAQHF. The CDR3 DNA reads TGTGCCAGTAGTGAACGACGGTGGGTAGTGGCCCAGCATTTT.

There are many counts of this clonotype. The CDR3 coding sequence is TGCAGTGCCTTCCTGTCTGACAGGGGGCGCCGAGAGACCCAGTACTTC. Residues: CSAFLSDRGRRETQYF. The J gene is TRBJ2-5, the V gene TRBV20-1; 10 bases line up with TRBD1. V was clipped by 6 bases and J by 4 bases; unmatched bases: 14. CDR3 length equals 16 residues. Per germline, CDR1 DFQATT and CDR2 SNEGSKA (reference sequence).

This clonotype was recorded a few times. The chain has TRBV15 and TRBJ1-5; 7 positions agree with TRBD1. V lost 2 bases and J lost 3; bases outside the gene matches: 7. The CDR3 spans 16 residues. Per the germline V gene, CDR1 is LNHNV and CDR2 is YYDKDF (reference sequence). CDR3 sequence reads: CATSRSSTGINQPQHF. The CDR3 nucleotides are TGTGCCACCAGCAGAAGTTCGACAGGGATCAATCAGCCCCAGCATTTT.

This sequence joins TRBV29-1 and TRBJ1-2; perhaps TRBD1 as D (6 bases). Germline CDR1 is SQVTM and CDR2 is ANQGSEA. Trimming took 5 bases from V and 2 from J, leaving 12 bases between them. This CDR3 has 13 amino acids. CDR3 DNA sequence: TGCAGCGTTCGAGAGGGACAAAACTATGGCTACACCTTC. It specifies CSVREGQNYGYTF.

This clonotype turned up a few times. This chain links TRBV5-4 with TRBJ2-3; maybe TRBD2 (5 bases). Per the germline V gene, CDR1 is SGHNT and CDR2 is YYREEE (reference sequence). V was shortened by 0 bases and J by 6 bases, with 14 bases between the two germline ends. There are 15 residues in the CDR3. In DNA form, the CDR3 reads TGTGCCAGCAGCTTGGATTCGCTAGCTGGGGATACGCAGTATTTT. This gives the protein CASSLDSLAGDTQYF.

The sample holds a few counts of this clonotype. The V call is TRBV18, the J call TRBJ1-5; D ambiguous. V was pared by 0 bases and J by 7 bases, with 7 bases between. CDR3 length equals 13 residues. The germline V gene encodes CDR1 KGHSH and CDR2 LQKENI. CDR3 in amino acids: CASSPPSGQPQHF. The CDR3 DNA reads as TGTGCCAGCTCACCACCTTCAGGACAGCCCCAGCATTTT.

This clonotype was counted at least ten times. This chain connects TRBV24-1 to TRBJ2-3; D call uncertain. There are 14 residues in the CDR3. Germline V gives CDR1 KGHDR, CDR2 SFDVKD. V lost 8 bases to trimming and J lost 2 bases, with 13 bases between them. CDR3 coding DNA: TGTGCCACCAAGGACGCAACCACCACAGATACGCAGTATTTT. Protein: CATKDATTTDTQYF.

This clonotype was seen at least ten times. The chain uses TRBV20-1 and TRBJ2-1; 13 bases fit TRBD2. Germline trimming cut 6 bases from V and 0 bases from J; bases unmatched to any gene: 8. The germline V gene encodes CDR1 DFQATT and CDR2 SNEGSKA (reference sequence). This CDR3 is 17 amino acids long. Here the CDR3 reads CSALLAGGRSSYNEQFF. CDR3 nucleotide sequence: TGCAGTGCCTTACTAGCGGGGGGGAGGAGCTCCTACAATGAGCAGTTCTTC.

The table lists this clonotype with a few counts. The genes are TRBV12-5 and TRBJ2-6; D is undetermined. CDR1 is LGHNT and CDR2 is FRNRAP in the germline V gene. V shed 4 bases and J shed 6 bases, with 4 bases lying between them. The CDR3 totals 12 residues. This CDR3 is CASGSVANVLTF. CDR3 bases: TGTGCTAGTGGTTCCGTGGCCAACGTCCTGACTTTC.

This clonotype was recorded many times. The chain combines TRBV7-9 with TRBJ2-1; TRBD2 matches at 7 bases. In germline, CDR1 is SEHNR, CDR2 FQNEAQ (reference sequence). This CDR3 region has 14 residues. The trim removed 5 bases at V and 8 bases at J, leaving 9 bases unmatched. CDR3: CASSPRLARHEQFF. The DNA of the CDR3 is TGTGCCAGCAGCCCCAGACTAGCTCGACATGAGCAGTTCTTC.

This rearrangement joins TRBV12-3 or TRBV12-4 to TRBJ2-7; perhaps TRBD1 as D (6 bases). This CDR3 contains 14 residues. V was pared by 3 bases and J by 1 base, with 10 bases between. The CDR3 reads CASSLLGASYEQYF. The CDR3 region has the DNA TGTGCCAGCAGTTTGCTGGGGGCTTCCTACGAGCAGTACTTC.

This clonotype was observed a few times. This chain links TRBV20-1 with TRBJ1-4; 10 bases fit TRBD1. The V and J ends lost 0 bases and 5 bases, in that order; junction bases with no gene match: 12. The CDR3 is 18 amino acids. Germline assignment: CDR1 DFQATT and CDR2 SNEGSKA (reference sequence). Here the CDR3 reads CSARDPRTGGGTNEKLFF. CDR3 sequence (DNA): TGCAGTGCTAGAGATCCCCGGACAGGGGGGGGGACGAATGAAAAACTGTTTTTT.

This clonotype was detected only a few times. The chain uses TRBV5-6 and TRBJ2-7; D is unclear. The CDR3 has 14 amino acids. V was cut by 4 bases and J by 2 bases, with 13 bases left in between. Germline V lookup: CDR1 SGHDT, CDR2 YYEEEE. The CDR3 nucleotides are TGTGCCAGCAGCGGGCTCTGGCCCACCTACGAGCAGTACTTC. Amino acid sequence: CASSGLWPTYEQYF. Complete variable domain (other parts from reference TRBV5-6 and TRBJ2-7): DAGVTQSPTHLIKTRGQQVTLRCSPKSGHDTVSWYQQALGQGPQFIFQYYEEEERQRGNFPDRFSGHQFPNYSSELNVNALLLGDSALYLCASSGLWPTYEQYFGPGTRLTVT.

In this sample, this clonotype turned up a few times. The gene calls are TRBV30 and TRBJ1-1; D is possibly TRBD1 (5 bases). V was shortened by 3 bases and J by 1 base, with 18 bases between the two germline ends. Germline values: CDR1 GTSNPN, CDR2 SVGIG (reference sequence). The CDR3 covers 16 residues. The CDR3 spells CAWSPTRTGRNTEAFF. Here the CDR3 DNA reads TGTGCCTGGAGCCCAACCCGCACAGGTCGGAACACTGAAGCTTTCTTT. The full variable domain, its missing parts supplied by reference TRBV30 and TRBJ1-1, is SQTIHQWPATLVQPVGSPLSLECTVEGTSNPNLYWYRQAAGRGLQLLFYSVGIGQISSEVPQNLSASRPQDRQFILSSKKLLLSDSGFYLCAWSPTRTGRNTEAFFGQGTRLTVV.

This clonotype showed up just a few times. The CDR3 region has the DNA TGTGCCAGCAAGCGGGGGGGGCCCACAGATACGCAGTATTTT. As protein: CASKRGGPTDTQYF. The chain joins TRBV6-6 to TRBJ2-3; 10 nucleotides align to TRBD2. This CDR3 comprises 14 residues. Germline assignment: CDR1 MNHNY and CDR2 SVGAGI (reference sequence). V shed 7 bases and J 2 bases; nucleotides not matched to a gene: 3.